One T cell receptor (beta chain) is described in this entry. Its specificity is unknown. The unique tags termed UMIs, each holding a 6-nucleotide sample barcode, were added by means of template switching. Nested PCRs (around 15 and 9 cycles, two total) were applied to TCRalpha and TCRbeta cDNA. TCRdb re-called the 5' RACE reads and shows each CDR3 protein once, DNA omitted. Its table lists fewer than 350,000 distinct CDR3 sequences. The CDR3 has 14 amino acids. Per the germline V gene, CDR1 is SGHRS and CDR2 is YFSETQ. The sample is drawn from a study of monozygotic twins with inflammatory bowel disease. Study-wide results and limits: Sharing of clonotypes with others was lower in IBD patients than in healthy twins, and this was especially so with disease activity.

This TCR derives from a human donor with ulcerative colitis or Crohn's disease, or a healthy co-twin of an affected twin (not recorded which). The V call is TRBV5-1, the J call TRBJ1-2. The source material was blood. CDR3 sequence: CASSFNQGNYGYTF.